This T cell receptor (beta chain) was documented in a study of response to subunit inactivated influenza vaccine. TCRdb processed the RT-PCR reads anew with MiXCR; each CDR3 protein has one entry. The sample includes roughly 550,000 distinct CDR3 sequences, 20% to 25% of them seen just once. Losses at the gene ends were 6 bases for V and 3 bases for J; bases not matched to a gene: 7. Germline-derived CDR1 and CDR2 are DFQATT and SNEGSKA (reference sequence). The CDR3 has 14 residues. The same specimen was also included in a second study, on T cells expressing NK-cell markers. That publication notes: The TCR beta cDNA came from 5'RACE template switching with UMIs. It was sorted CD3+CD56+NKG2C+, CD3+CD56+NKG2C- and CD3+CD56-NKG2C+ T cells that supplied the TCR beta repertoires. Several experiments added an anti-gamma-delta TCR antibody to sort only alpha-beta TCR T cells. Among CD8+ T cells from about 6 donors, dominant NKG2C+ clonotypes accounted for about 1.0-7.0%.

The source is a man aged 50-59 years who received an inactivated influenza vaccine. The chain is built from TRBV20-1 and TRBJ2-4; 8 nucleotides match TRBD1. Specimen: CD4+ T cells sorted from PBMCs, collected 11 to 12 days after vaccination. The CDR3 is CSAKDRGFKNIQYF. CDR3 DNA: TGCAGTGCCAAAGACAGGGGATTCAAAAACATTCAGTACTTC.